One and the same sample provided the 29 T cell receptor beta chains below, sequenced in a study. TCRdb fed the 5' RACE reads into MiXCR, producing one record per CDR3 protein. The sample consists of 45,000 to 55,000 distinct CDR3 sequences, approximately 25% of them appearing once. The sequenced material came from tumor-infiltrating naive CD4+ T cells sorted from the breast tumor. Described subset: naive CD4+ T cells, CD4+CD45RA+CD25-. These receptor sequences come from a female donor with breast cancer.

This clonotype was seen a few times. The J gene is TRBJ2-1, the V gene TRBV6-5; 8 nucleotides align to TRBD2. This CDR3 comprises 16 residues. V was clipped by 5 bases and J by 2 bases; unmatched bases: 8. Germline loops: CDR1 MNHEY, CDR2 SVGAGI. CDR3 nucleotide sequence: TGTGCCAGCAGTCCCGACTTTAGCGGGACCTACAATGAGCAGTTCTTC. This gives the protein CASSPDFSGTYNEQFF.

J is TRBJ2-3 and V is TRBV4-3, with 8 positions matching TRBD2. CDR3 length: 18 amino acids. Germline CDR1 is LGHNA and CDR2 is YSLEER. The V and J ends lost 4 bases and 2 bases, in that order; junction bases with no gene match: 14. Here the CDR3 reads CASSRTVRAGGATDTQYF. The CDR3 DNA sequence: TGCGCCAGCAGCCGCACGGTTAGGGCGGGGGGAGCCACAGATACGCAGTATTTT.

The gene calls are TRBV4-2 and TRBJ1-1, with a weak D call TRBD1 (5 bases). V dropped 3 bases and J dropped 0 bases, with 11 bases sitting between them. This CDR3 contains 15 residues. CDR1 is LGHNA and CDR2 is YNFKEQ in the germline V gene. The CDR3 protein is CASSQETAMNTEAFF. DNA for the CDR3: TGTGCCAGCAGCCAGGAGACAGCTATGAACACTGAAGCTTTCTTT.

Only a few counts were recorded for this clonotype. This sequence joins TRBV7-2 and TRBJ2-7, with 12 bases fitting TRBD2. The J segment lost 4 bases and the V segment lost 4 bases, leaving 5 bases of the junction unmatched. The length of the CDR3 is 15 residues. The germline V gene has CDR1 SGHTA and CDR2 FQGNSA. The CDR3 spells CASSSTSGSQYEQYF. For the CDR3, the DNA is TGTGCCAGCAGCTCGACTAGCGGGAGCCAATACGAGCAGTACTTC.

This clonotype has more than one count but fewer than ten. A much larger clone lies a single base off, so this may be a read error. V is TRBV4-1 and J is TRBJ2-7, with D perhaps matching TRBD1 (5 bases). The CDR3 sequence is 14 residues long. V was trimmed by 8 bases and J by 5 bases, leaving 19 bases between them. Germline lookup yields CDR1 MGHRA and CDR2 YSYEKL. CDR3 DNA: TGCGCCAGCGCCACTATTGGGCAGGGCAACGAGCAGTACTTC. Amino acids: CASATIGQGNEQYF.

Turning to this clonotype: The missing conserved phenylalanine or tryptophan at the end of this CDR3 makes a read error likely. The chain employs TRBV9 and TRBJ2-3; TRBD2 agrees at 9 bases. The CDR3 contains 16 residues. The V gene end was trimmed by 1 base and the J gene end by 2 bases; junction bases not matched to a gene: 5. Germline V gene sequence: CDR1 SGDLS, CDR2 YYNGEE. The CDR3 is CASSVLAGTFTDTQYS. CDR3 sequence (DNA): TGTGCCAGCAGCGTACTAGCGGGAACCTTCACAGATACGCAGTATTCT.

This clonotype was detected only a few times. The chain has TRBV29-1 and TRBJ2-5; D is undetermined. Germline CDR1 reads SQVTM; CDR2 reads ANQGSEA. V lost 1 base and J 5 bases, leaving 8 bases between the germline ends. CDR3 length: 12 residues. The CDR3 loop is CSVEVGRETQYF. CDR3 nucleotides: TGCAGCGTTGAAGTTGGTCGGGAGACCCAGTACTTC.

Note on this clonotype: One junction end disagrees with the germline gene, perhaps due to a read error. The rearrangement links TRBV5-1 to TRBJ2-1, with 9 bases fitting TRBD1. This CDR3 comprises 14 residues. Germline V gives CDR1 SGHRS, CDR2 YFSETQ. The CDR3 bases are TGCGCCAGCAGCTCCGGACAGGGGCACAATGAGCAGCTCTTC. It specifies CASSSGQGHNEQLF.

This clonotype was found many times. The V gene is TRBV5-1, the J gene TRBJ1-2; D gene ambiguous. CDR1 is SGHRS and CDR2 is YFSETQ in the germline V gene. Between the trimmed V and J ends, which lost 1 base and 2 bases, there was a span of 6 bases. The CDR3 totals 13 residues. The CDR3 here is CASSLPGNYGYTF. CDR3 nucleotides: TGCGCCAGCAGCTTGCCGGGGAACTATGGCTACACCTTC.

This clonotype was counted between two and nine times. The chain recombines TRBV5-1 with TRBJ2-7; TRBD1 agrees at 9 bases. The germline V gene encodes CDR1 SGHRS and CDR2 YFSETQ. The CDR3 sequence is 15 residues long. Trimming removed 2 bases from V and 2 bases from J; junction bases left unmatched: 5. CDR3 residues: CASSLSGTGPYEQYF. CDR3 coding DNA: TGCGCCAGCAGCTTATCCGGGACAGGGCCCTACGAGCAGTACTTC.

Notes on this clonotype: The CDR3 does not end in the conserved phenylalanine or tryptophan, so this is likely a read error. V gene TRBV10-1 combines with J gene TRBJ1-1; TRBD1 matches 8 bases. Trimming removed 0 bases from V and 1 base from J; junction bases left unmatched: 7. CDR3 size: 17 residues. Germline V lookup: CDR1 WNHNN, CDR2 SYGVQD (reference sequence). This CDR3 is CASSESGAGTGNTEAFV. Written as DNA, the CDR3 is TGCGCCAGCAGTGAGTCGGGAGCCGGGACAGGGAACACTGAAGCTTTCGTC.

This clonotype was seen once. The J gene is TRBJ1-6, the V gene TRBV4-1; D remains ambiguous. V lost 0 bases to trimming and J lost 9 bases, with 12 bases between them. Germline CDR1 reads MGHRA; CDR2 reads YSYEKL. This CDR3 comprises 15 residues. The CDR3 DNA reads TGCGCCAGCAGCCAAGATACGGGCAGAGGTTCACCCCTCCACTTT. Translation gives CASSQDTGRGSPLHF.

This clonotype appeared a few times. The gene calls are TRBV7-9 and TRBJ2-2, with D perhaps assigned TRBD1 or TRBD2 (5 bases each). Germline V CDR1 and CDR2: SEHNR, FQNEAQ (reference sequence). With 5 bases removed from V and 6 bases from J, the gap between germline ends came to 16 bases. The CDR3 has 15 amino acids. For the CDR3, the DNA is TGTGCCAGCAGCAAAGGACACGAGGGGTCCGGGGAGCTGTTTTTT. Translated: CASSKGHEGSGELFF.

This clonotype was recorded a few times. CDR3 amino acids: CASSLPGGGGEQYF. The CDR3 coding sequence is TGCGCCAGCAGCCTACCGGGTGGAGGTGGCGAGCAGTACTTC. The rearrangement joins TRBV5-1 to TRBJ2-7; D is perhaps TRBD2 (5 bases). Germline CDR1 reads SGHRS; CDR2 reads YFSETQ. There are 14 residues in the CDR3. The V and J ends lost 4 bases and 6 bases respectively, with 17 bases between them.

The chain recombines TRBV5-1 with TRBJ2-7; D assignment may be TRBD1 or TRBD2 (5 bases each). CDR1 is SGHRS, CDR2 YFSETQ, per germline. This CDR3 contains 13 residues. The V and J ends lost 6 bases and 2 bases respectively, with 12 bases between them. DNA for the CDR3: TGCGCCAGCATGAGGGACGGGACCTACGAGCAGTACTTC. It yields the protein CASMRDGTYEQYF.

This chain links TRBV5-6 with TRBJ1-2; possibly TRBD1 for D (5 bases). V was pared by 3 bases and J by 9 bases, with 15 bases between. The germline CDR1 and CDR2 sequences are SGHDT and YYEEEE. This CDR3 is 13 amino acids long. CDR3 in DNA: TGTGCCAGCAGCTGGGATCCAGGGAGTAGCTACACCTTC. It specifies CASSWDPGSSYTF.

The V and J genes are TRBV29-1 and TRBJ2-7; 10 bases fit TRBD1. This CDR3 has 13 amino acids. The J segment lost 5 bases and the V segment lost 6 bases, leaving 7 bases of the junction unmatched. Germline loops: CDR1 SQVTM, CDR2 ANQGSEA. For the CDR3, the DNA is TGCAGCGTAGAGATCGGGACAGGGGACGAGCAGTACTTC. It yields the protein CSVEIGTGDEQYF.

The chain joins TRBV6-1 to TRBJ2-5; a possible D gene is TRBD1 (6 bases). Trimming took off 3 bases at V and 1 base at J, with 9 bases between the two ends. The CDR3 is made up of 14 amino acids. Per germline, CDR1 MNHNS and CDR2 SASEGT. The CDR3 is CASSETGAQETQYF. The CDR3 bases are TGTGCCAGCAGTGAGACAGGAGCCCAAGAGACCCAGTACTTC.

This clonotype was detected only a few times. This rearrangement joins TRBV15 to TRBJ2-3, with 7 bases fitting TRBD1. Germline V lookup: CDR1 LNHNV, CDR2 YYDKDF (reference sequence). V lost 3 bases and J lost 2; bases outside the gene matches: 8. The CDR3 contains 16 residues. The CDR3 sequence is CATSRLGQSYTDTQYF. In DNA, the CDR3 is TGTGCCACCAGCAGGTTGGGACAGTCCTACACAGATACGCAGTATTTT. Full variable domain (remainder filled in from reference TRBV15 and TRBJ2-3): DAMVIQNPRYQVTQFGKPVTLSCSQTLNHNVMYWYQQKSSQAPKLLFHYYDKDFNNEADTPDNFQSRRPNTSFCFLDIRSPGLGDTAMYLCATSRLGQSYTDTQYFGPGTRLTVL.

The J gene is TRBJ1-1, the V gene TRBV6-5; possibly TRBD1 for D (5 bases). The V end lost 2 bases, the J end lost 0 bases, and 7 bases lay between the germline ends. CDR3 length: 14 amino acids. Germline-derived CDR1 and CDR2 are MNHEY and SVGAGI. The CDR3 sequence: CASSYPTVNTEAFF. The CDR3 DNA reads TGTGCCAGCAGTTACCCGACAGTGAACACTGAAGCTTTCTTT.

The rearrangement links TRBV20-1 to TRBJ2-7; 7 bases map to TRBD2. V shed 0 bases and J 5 bases; nucleotides not matched to a gene: 16. Per the germline V gene, CDR1 is DFQATT and CDR2 is SNEGSKA (reference sequence). The CDR3 has 17 amino acids. Here the CDR3 DNA reads TGCAGTGCTAGAGATTTTAGCGGGCGCGTATTGTCGAACGAGCAGTACTTC. Protein sequence: CSARDFSGRVLSNEQYF.

V usage is TRBV12-3 or TRBV12-4 and J usage is TRBJ2-2, with TRBD2 matching over 9 bases. The CDR3 extends over 15 amino acids. J lost 0 bases, V lost 7 bases, and 3 bases had no gene match. CDR3 DNA: TGTGCCAGCAACAGACTAGCGGCGAACACCGGGGAGCTGTTTTTT. Protein sequence: CASNRLAANTGELFF.

This clonotype was detected only a few times. The chain recombines TRBV7-9 with TRBJ2-5; no clear D. Trimming cost V 5 bases and J 5 bases, with 12 bases left between them. Germline CDR1 reads SEHNR; CDR2 reads FQNEAQ (reference sequence). The CDR3 is made up of 13 amino acids. The CDR3 spells CASSPNDRETQYF. The CDR3 DNA sequence: TGTGCCAGCAGCCCCAATGACCGGGAGACCCAGTACTTC.

In regard to this clonotype: One junction end does not reproduce the germline sequence, and a read error may be involved. The rearrangement uses TRBV5-1 and TRBJ2-5, with TRBD2 as a possible D gene (6 bases). The CDR3 runs to 13 residues. Germline V lookup: CDR1 SGHRS, CDR2 YFSETQ. The chain's CDR3 is CASSLGGGETQNF. CDR3 DNA sequence: TGCGCCAGCAGCTTGGGGGGAGGAGAGACCCAGAACTTC.

This clonotype was counted only a few times. This chain joins TRBV10-3 and TRBJ2-1; D tentatively reads TRBD1 or TRBD2 (5 bases each). The CDR3 has 14 amino acids. Germline CDR1 and CDR2: ENHRY and SYGVKD. The ends were cut back, 2 bases at V and 6 bases at J, with 11 bases in the middle. CDR3 DNA sequence: TGTGCCATCAGTGAGCTGACAGAGGGCAATGAGCAGTTCTTC. This translates into CAISELTEGNEQFF.

As regards this clonotype: This may be a read error: a much more frequent sequence differs by one nucleotide. The chain combines TRBV12-3 or TRBV12-4 with TRBJ2-2; D remains ambiguous. The CDR3 sequence is 14 residues long. CDR3 loop: CASRSITNNGELFF. CDR3 coding DNA: TGTGCCAGCAGGTCCATTACGAACAACGGGGAGCTGTTTTTT.

This chain connects TRBV10-3 to TRBJ1-1; D is undetermined. The CDR3 covers 12 residues. Germline CDR1 and CDR2: ENHRY and SYGVKD. V was shortened by 11 bases and J by 2 bases, with 12 bases between the two germline ends. The CDR3 sequence: CACRTANTEAFF. CDR3 in DNA: TGTGCCTGCCGGACGGCCAACACTGAAGCTTTCTTT.

V and J are TRBV27 and TRBJ1-1; D gene unclear. CDR1 is MNHEY and CDR2 is SMNVEV in the germline V gene (reference sequence). The CDR3 runs to 14 residues. V lost 4 bases and J 5 bases, leaving 14 bases between the germline ends. As DNA, the CDR3 is TGTGCCAGCAGTTGGTCAGATCTGAGGACTGAAGCTTTCTTT. Encoded protein: CASSWSDLRTEAFF.

Only a few counts were recorded for this clonotype. The rearrangement uses TRBV5-1 and TRBJ1-1; D gene uncertain. Looked up from germline, CDR1 is SGHRS and CDR2 is YFSETQ. Trimming shortened V by 4 bases and J by 1 base, and 8 bases separated the two germline ends. The CDR3 consists of 13 residues. The CDR3 nucleotides read TGCGCCAGCAGCACTTTTCAGAACACTGAAGCTTTCTTT. Its translation: CASSTFQNTEAFF.